The 10 T cell receptor beta chains below were found in one sample sequenced in a study of blood T cells in healthy people across ages. A J-beta primer mix and a sample-barcoded 5' primer were used in a second PCR of about 6 to 12 cycles. TCRdb processed the 5' RACE reads anew with MiXCR; each CDR3 protein has one entry. The table includes 540,000 or so distinct CDR3 sequences, 25% to 30% detected once. Material for sequencing was blood. These receptors were taken from a woman in her 70s in good health.

This clonotype has more than one count but fewer than ten. The V and J genes are TRBV29-1 and TRBJ1-1; no clear D gene. The germline gives CDR1 SQVTM, CDR2 ANQGSEA. V was pared by 4 bases and J by 0 bases, with 9 bases between. The CDR3 loop spans 13 amino acids. CDR3 sequence reads: CSVGLRLNTEAFF. CDR3 coding DNA: TGCAGCGTTGGACTGCGCTTGAACACTGAAGCTTTCTTT.

This clonotype was found many times. CDR3 in DNA: TGCAGTGCTAGACCGGGACAGGCGGTTATCACTGAAGCTTTCTTT. Its translation: CSARPGQAVITEAFF. The rearrangement links TRBV20-1 to TRBJ1-1, with TRBD1 matching over 8 bases. V shed 2 bases, J shed 4 bases, and the junction held 9 bases outside the gene matches. This CDR3 region has 15 residues. Germline CDR1 is DFQATT and CDR2 is SNEGSKA (reference sequence).

This clonotype was observed a few times. This sequence joins TRBV20-1 and TRBJ1-2; possibly TRBD1 for D (6 bases). Trimming left V 6 bases short and J 2 bases short, with 10 bases between. The CDR3 length is 12 residues. The V gene's germline CDR1 is DFQATT and CDR2 SNEGSKA (reference sequence). The CDR3 loop is CSAATGNYGYTF. For the CDR3, the DNA is TGCAGTGCCGCCACAGGGAACTATGGCTACACCTTC.

This clonotype came up many times. This chain uses TRBV18 with TRBJ2-3, with D unresolved. CDR3 size: 13 residues. Deletions cut 8 bases from V and 6 bases from J, with 15 bases between. The germline V gene encodes CDR1 KGHSH and CDR2 LQKENI. The CDR3 DNA is TGTGCCAGCAGCCCACCCTCAACCGATACGCAGTATTTT. This encodes CASSPPSTDTQYF. The variable domain in full, with the rest retrieved from reference TRBV18 and TRBJ2-3, is NAGVMQNPRHLVRRRGQEARLRCSPMKGHSHVYWYRQLPEEGLKFMVYLQKENIIDESGMPKERFSAEFPKEGPSILRIQQVVRGDSAAYFCASSPPSTDTQYFGPGTRLTVL.

This clonotype has a count of ten or more. The chain links TRBV20-1 to TRBJ2-3; D is unclear. V was trimmed by 5 bases and J by 0 bases, leaving 12 bases between them. The CDR3 extends over 14 amino acids. CDR1 DFQATT and CDR2 SNEGSKA come from the germline V gene (reference sequence). The CDR3 DNA follows: TGCAGTGCTCCGGCCAGGTTTAGCACAGATACGCAGTATTTT. This sequence encodes CSAPARFSTDTQYF.

The V gene is TRBV21-1, the J gene TRBJ1-2. TRBV21-1 is a documented pseudogene. The CDR3 is 14 amino acids. The CDR3 DNA is TGTGCCAGCAGCCGAGTAGACTTCAACTATGGCTACACCTTC. Protein sequence: CASSRVDFNYGYTF.

The rearrangement joins TRBV5-4 to TRBJ2-3; 7 positions agree with TRBD2. The length of the CDR3 is 13 residues. Germline assignment: CDR1 SGHNT and CDR2 YYREEE (reference sequence). V was pared by 5 bases and J by 4 bases, with 4 bases of the junction left unmatched. This chain's CDR3 is CASRYGGSDTQYF. The CDR3 coding sequence is TGTGCCAGCAGATACGGGGGGTCAGATACGCAGTATTTT.

About this clonotype: At one boundary the junction diverges from the germline segment, which might be a read error. The J gene is TRBJ2-6, the V gene TRBV20-1, with unresolved D. From germline, CDR1 is DFQATT and CDR2 SNEGSKA (reference sequence). This CDR3 region has 13 residues. CDR3 in amino acids: CSARVGGVNVLTF. The CDR3 DNA follows: TGCAGTGCTAGAGTTGGTGGGGTCAACGTCCTGACTTTC.

The J gene is TRBJ2-7, the V gene TRBV6-5, with D possibly being TRBD1 (6 bases). The CDR3 has 14 amino acids. Deletions cut 8 bases from V and 2 bases from J, with 16 bases between. Germline V gene data show CDR1 as MNHEY and CDR2 as SVGAGI. The CDR3 protein is CASQEGENTYEQYF. The CDR3 DNA reads as TGTGCCAGCCAAGAGGGGGAGAATACCTACGAGCAGTACTTC.

The rearrangement joins TRBV5-1 to TRBJ1-4; 7 nucleotides agree with TRBD1. CDR3 size: 13 residues. Germline V CDR1 and CDR2: SGHRS, YFSETQ. V gave up 7 bases and J gave up 8 bases; unmatched junction bases: 8. The CDR3 region has the DNA TGCGCCAGCCAGACAGGGAATGGCGAAAAACTGTTTTTT. It codes for CASQTGNGEKLFF.